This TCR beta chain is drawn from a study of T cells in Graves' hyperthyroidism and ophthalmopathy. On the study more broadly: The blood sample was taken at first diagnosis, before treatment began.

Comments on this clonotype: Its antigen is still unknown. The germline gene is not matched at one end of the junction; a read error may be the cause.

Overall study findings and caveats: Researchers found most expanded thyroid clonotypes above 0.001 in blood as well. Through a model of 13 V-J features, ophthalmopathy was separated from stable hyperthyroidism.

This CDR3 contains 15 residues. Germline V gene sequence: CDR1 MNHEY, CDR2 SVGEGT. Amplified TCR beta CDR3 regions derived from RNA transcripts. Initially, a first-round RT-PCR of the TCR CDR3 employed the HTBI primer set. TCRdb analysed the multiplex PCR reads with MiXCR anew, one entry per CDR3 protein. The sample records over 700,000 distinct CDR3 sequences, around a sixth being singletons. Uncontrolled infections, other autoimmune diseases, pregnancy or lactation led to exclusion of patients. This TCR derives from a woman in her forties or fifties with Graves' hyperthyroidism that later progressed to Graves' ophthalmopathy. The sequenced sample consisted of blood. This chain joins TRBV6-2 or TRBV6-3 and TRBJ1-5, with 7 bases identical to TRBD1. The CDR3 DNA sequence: TGTGCCAGCAGCCTGGACGGGACCCCGGGACAGCTCCAGCATTTT. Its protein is CASSLDGTPGQLQHF.